The T cell receptor (beta chain) under discussion was sequenced for a study of CD8+CD57+ T cells in acquired aplastic anemia. Study overall: Sorted CD4+ and CD8+ cells gave an average of around 3 ug of DNA.

Sequenced patients had shown CD8+CD57+ cell expansion by flow cytometry. The CDR3 is 13 amino acids. V was pared by 6 bases and J by 4 bases, with 12 bases between. From germline, CDR1 is MNHNS and CDR2 SASEGT. The study profiled TCR beta VDJ and CDR3 using genomic DNA as template. TCRdb fed the reads into MiXCR, producing one record per CDR3 protein. The sample lists roughly 150,000 distinct CDR3 sequences, around half seen once, with roughly 3.1% in the top ten. The sample holds many counts of this clonotype. V gene TRBV6-1 combines with J gene TRBJ1-2; tentatively, D is TRBD1 (5 bases). The material sequenced was sorted CD4+, CD8+, or CD8+CD57+ T cells (not recorded which) from PBMCs. The clonotype originates from a human donor with aplastic anemia. CDR3 bases: TGTGCCAGCAGCCCGGGACGGATCTATGGCTACACCTTC. Translation: CASSPGRIYGYTF.